The 28 T cell receptor beta chains below all came from one sample that was sequenced in a study of blood T cell dynamics during melanoma immunotherapy. TCRdb's table, derived via immunoSEQ multiplex PCR, lists solely in-frame clones and lacks some. The sample holds under 15,000 clones, 84% seen once. Noted time point: pre-treatment baseline. The sequencing here drew on blood, taken from a patient treated with checkpoint blockade. These receptors were obtained from a human donor with melanoma.

The sample holds one count of this clone. The chain's CDR3 is CSVDTGGETQYF. The CDR3 coding sequence is TGCAGCGTCGATACAGGGGGCGAGACCCAGTACTTC. The gene calls are TRBV29-1 and TRBJ2-5, with 9 bases lining up with TRBD1. Germline-derived CDR1 and CDR2 are SQVTM and ANQGSEA. After removal of 6 bases from V and 5 bases from J, the junction contained 4 bases not matched to a gene. The CDR3 has 12 residues.

V is TRBV6-6 and J is TRBJ1-5, with a possible D match to TRBD1 (5 bases). Trimming left V 5 bases short and J 2 bases short, with 10 bases between. The CDR3 length is 14 residues. CDR1 is MNHNY, CDR2 SVGAGI, per germline (reference sequence). The CDR3 region is CASSRGAGNQPQHF. The DNA for the CDR3 is TGTGCCAGCAGTCGAGGGGCTGGCAATCAGCCCCAGCATTTT.

The V call is TRBV18, the J call TRBJ2-1; the match to TRBD2 covers 7 bases. Unmatched junction bases numbered 10, after V lost 6 bases and J lost 5 bases. CDR1 KGHSH and CDR2 LQKENI come from the germline V gene. This CDR3 comprises 15 residues. CDR3 loop: CASSPLSGGNNEQFF. For the CDR3, the DNA is TGTGCCAGCTCCCCCCTCTCGGGAGGAAACAATGAGCAGTTCTTC. The complete variable domain, with remaining parts taken from reference TRBV18 and TRBJ2-1, reads NAGVMQNPRHLVRRRGQEARLRCSPMKGHSHVYWYRQLPEEGLKFMVYLQKENIIDESGMPKERFSAEFPKEGPSILRIQQVVRGDSAAYFCASSPLSGGNNEQFFGPGTRLTVL.

This clone was found once. The chain uses TRBV25-1 and TRBJ1-2; 7 bases line up with TRBD1. Germline loops: CDR1 MGHDK, CDR2 SYGVNS. V dropped 7 bases and J dropped 8; count of bases not matched to a gene: 10. The CDR3 length is 13 residues. The chain's CDR3 is CASTDRSMGGYTF. CDR3 DNA: TGTGCCAGCACGGACAGGTCGATGGGAGGCTACACCTTC.

The chain is built from TRBV21-1 and TRBJ2-7; no DNA check was done on the table's D call, TRBD1. TRBV21-1 is marked as a pseudogene. The CDR3 totals 18 residues. This CDR3 reads CASSPNKRGQACSYEQYF. CDR3 in DNA: TGTGCCAGCAGCCCAAACAAAAGAGGACAGGCGTGCTCCTACGAGCAGTACTTC.

The chain uses TRBV7-3 and TRBJ2-6, with D possibly matching TRBD1 (6 bases). Germline CDR1 SGHTA, CDR2 FQGTGA. V dropped 4 bases and J dropped 3 bases, with 13 bases sitting between them. The CDR3 has 16 amino acids. CDR3 protein: CASSSGQPYGANVLTF. In DNA form, the CDR3 reads TGTGCCAGCAGCTCAGGACAGCCCTATGGGGCCAACGTCCTGACTTTC.

The V and J genes are TRBV30 and TRBJ2-3; D possibly corresponds to TRBD2 (5 bases). CDR3 length: 16 residues. The V gene's germline CDR1 is GTSNPN and CDR2 SVGIG (reference sequence). V was cut by 2 bases and J by 4 bases, with 19 bases left in between. The CDR3 loop reads CAWSTARPGFADTQYF. As DNA, the CDR3 is TGTGCCTGGAGTACAGCCCGGCCGGGGTTCGCAGATACGCAGTATTTT.

In this sample, this clone turned up once. The rearrangement uses TRBV23-1 and TRBJ1-3, with TRBD1 identical over 7 bases. TRBV23-1 is recorded as an ORF, its role being uncertain. The CDR3 loop spans 19 amino acids. The ends lost 2 bases at V and 0 bases at J; junction bases unmatched: 13. The DNA of the CDR3 is TGCGCCAGCAGTCAAAAACCTCTGACAGGGCCCAGCTCTGGAAACACCATATATTTT. Its protein is CASSQKPLTGPSSGNTIYF.

This chain uses TRBV7-8 with TRBJ1-1, with D perhaps TRBD1 (5 bases). This CDR3 region has 12 residues. The V end lost 6 bases, the J end lost 4 bases, and 9 bases lay between the germline ends. Looked up from germline, CDR1 is SGHVS and CDR2 is FQNEAQ. The CDR3 region is CASSLRGTEAFF. The DNA of the CDR3 is TGTGCCAGCAGTCTGAGGGGCACTGAAGCTTTCTTT. Full variable domain (missing parts from reference TRBV7-8 and TRBJ1-1): GAGVSQSPRYKVAKRGQDVALRCDPISGHVSLFWYQQALGQGPEFLTYFQNEAQLDKSGLPSDRFFAERPEGSVSTLKIQRTQQEDSAVYLCASSLRGTEAFFGQGTRLTVV.

With respect to this clone: One end of the junction varies from germline; a read error may be responsible. V gene TRBV7-7 combines with J gene TRBJ2-5, with 15 positions matching TRBD2. The CDR3 runs to 16 residues. The V gene's germline CDR1 is SSHAT and CDR2 FNYEAQ (reference sequence). This chain's CDR3 is CASSFGLAGGGETQYF. The CDR3 bases are TGTGCTAGCAGCTTCGGACTAGCGGGAGGGGGAGAGACCCAGTACTTC.

The rearrangement links TRBV28 to TRBJ2-5; 16 bases align to TRBD2. Germline assignment: CDR1 MDHEN and CDR2 SYDVKM. CDR3 size: 16 residues. V lost 7 bases, J lost 5 bases, and 7 bases stayed unmatched. Here the CDR3 DNA reads TGTGCCAGCAATTTCCCGGGACTAGCGGGAGGGGAGACCCAGTACTTC. The encoded protein is CASNFPGLAGGETQYF.

The rearrangement links TRBV10-2 to TRBJ2-6, with D unresolved. Trimming stripped 8 bases from V and 7 bases from J, with 9 bases between. The CDR3 extends over 12 amino acids. Germline CDR1 and CDR2: WSHSY and SAAADI. CDR3 protein: CASSSGANVLTF. For the CDR3, the DNA is TGCGCCAGCTCCAGTGGAGCCAACGTCCTGACTTTC.

The V and J genes are TRBV6-5 and TRBJ1-2, with D perhaps matching TRBD1 (6 bases). Germline V lookup: CDR1 MNHEY, CDR2 SVGAGI. Trimming took off 2 bases at V and 5 bases at J, with 15 bases between the two ends. This CDR3 spans 15 amino acids. The CDR3 region has the DNA TGTGCCAGCAGTTACGACAGGTCGTTTAGGTATGGCTACACCTTC. Its protein product is CASSYDRSFRYGYTF.

This chain joins TRBV7-9 and TRBJ2-3; 7 bases line up with TRBD2. Germline CDR1 and CDR2: SEHNR and FQNEAQ (reference sequence). The CDR3 length is 12 residues. V lost 5 bases to trimming and J lost 8 bases; unmatched junction nucleotides: 4. In nucleotides, the CDR3 is TGTGCCAGCAGCCCCACTAGCGCTACGCAGTATTTT. Its protein product is CASSPTSATQYF. Together with reference TRBV7-9 and TRBJ2-3, the CDR3 gives the full variable domain: DTGVSQNPRHKITKRGQNVTFRCDPISEHNRLYWYRQTLGQGPEFLTYFQNEAQLEKSRLLSDRFSAERPKGSFSTLEIQRTEQGDSAMYLCASSPTSATQYFGPGTRLTVL.

This clone was counted a single time. The rearrangement joins TRBV5-6 to TRBJ2-6, with a possible D match to TRBD1 (6 bases). Germline V gene sequence: CDR1 SGHDT, CDR2 YYEEEE. V was trimmed by 4 bases and J by 1 base, leaving 15 bases between them. The CDR3 contains 17 residues. In DNA, the CDR3 is TGTGCCAGCAGCCAACTCCTACAGGGTTCTGGGGCCAACGTCCTGACTTTC. This translates into CASSQLLQGSGANVLTF.

V and J are TRBV27 and TRBJ2-2; D not resolved. With 6 bases removed from V and 1 base from J, the gap between germline ends came to 9 bases. Germline assignment: CDR1 MNHEY and CDR2 SMNVEV (reference sequence). The CDR3 is 14 amino acids. The CDR3, as DNA: TGTGCCAGCAGCCCAAGACGGAACACCGGGGAGCTGTTTTTT. Its translation is CASSPRRNTGELFF.

The chain carries TRBV10-2 and TRBJ1-1, with 7 bases lining up with TRBD1. Looked up from germline, CDR1 is WSHSY and CDR2 is SAAADI. The CDR3 loop spans 13 amino acids. The J segment lost 7 bases and the V segment lost 4 bases, leaving 6 bases of the junction unmatched. The CDR3 sequence is CASSAMRDSEAFF. Written as DNA, the CDR3 is TGCGCCAGCAGTGCTATGAGGGACAGTGAAGCTTTCTTT.

The chain is built from TRBV29-1 and TRBJ1-1, with 9 bases matching TRBD1. The CDR3 consists of 15 residues. J gave up 3 bases and V 6 bases, and 11 bases lay outside the gene matches. CDR1 is SQVTM, CDR2 ANQGSEA, per germline. CDR3 in amino acids: CSVAGQGSRDTEAFF. The CDR3 DNA is TGCAGCGTAGCGGGACAGGGCTCGAGAGACACTGAAGCTTTCTTT.

In regard to this clone: The same CDR3 also results from other DNA sequences found in this sample. This chain connects TRBV4-1 to TRBJ2-7, with D possibly matching TRBD2 (6 bases). This CDR3 has 16 residues. V shed 1 base and J shed 0 bases, with 13 bases lying between them. Germline assignment: CDR1 MGHRA and CDR2 YSYEKL. CDR3 amino acids: CASSQAGGMSSYEQYF. The CDR3 DNA reads TGCGCCAGCAGCCAAGCGGGCGGGATGAGCTCCTACGAGCAGTACTTC.

This chain links TRBV18 with TRBJ2-7; 7 bases are shared with TRBD1. Losses at the gene ends were 3 bases for V and 2 bases for J; bases not matched to a gene: 4. The germline CDR1 and CDR2 sequences are KGHSH and LQKENI. The CDR3 extends over 14 amino acids. CDR3 sequence reads: CASSPGTATYEQYF. CDR3 coding DNA: TGTGCCAGCTCACCCGGGACAGCTACCTACGAGCAGTACTTC. Together with reference TRBV18 and TRBJ2-7, the CDR3 gives the full variable domain: NAGVMQNPRHLVRRRGQEARLRCSPMKGHSHVYWYRQLPEEGLKFMVYLQKENIIDESGMPKERFSAEFPKEGPSILRIQQVVRGDSAAYFCASSPGTATYEQYFGPGTRLTVT.

The rearrangement links TRBV7-2 to TRBJ2-7; 8 bases agree with TRBD2. The CDR3 is made up of 12 amino acids. CDR1 and CDR2 (germline): SGHTA, FQGNSA. Trimming at V came to 5 bases and at J to 4 bases, leaving 1 base not matched to a gene. CDR3 nucleotide sequence: TGTGCCAGCAGCGCTAGCGGGTACGAGCAGTACTTC. It specifies CASSASGYEQYF.

This chain joins TRBV5-4 and TRBJ2-5; weak D call: TRBD2 (5 bases). V lost 4 bases and J 2 bases, leaving 12 bases between the germline ends. The CDR3 runs to 14 residues. CDR1 SGHNT and CDR2 YYREEE come from the germline V gene (reference sequence). CDR3 sequence: CASSLRGGQETQYF. The CDR3, as DNA: TGTGCCAGCAGCCTTCGAGGAGGTCAAGAGACCCAGTACTTC.

The genes are TRBV7-9 and TRBJ1-3; D is unresolved. Trimming cost V 2 bases and J 2 bases, with 10 bases left between them. Germline assignment: CDR1 SEHNR and CDR2 FQNEAQ (reference sequence). The CDR3 covers 15 residues. The CDR3 sequence is CASSLQDRTGNTIYF. The CDR3 bases are TGTGCCAGCAGCTTACAGGATCGGACTGGAAACACCATATATTTT.

V is TRBV19 and J is TRBJ1-5; D not certain. Germline assignment: CDR1 LNHDA and CDR2 SQIVND (reference sequence). Trimming took off 8 bases at V and 4 bases at J, with 12 bases between the two ends. The CDR3 has 13 residues. The CDR3 DNA sequence: TGTGCCAGTCGTTCGATAGCAAATCAGCCCCAGCATTTT. This sequence encodes CASRSIANQPQHF.

The chain joins TRBV28 to TRBJ1-2; tentatively, D is TRBD1 (6 bases). With 9 bases removed from V and 6 bases from J, the gap between germline ends came to 26 bases. CDR3 size: 16 residues. Germline V gene lookup returns CDR1 MDHEN and CDR2 SYDVKM. CDR3 coding DNA: TGTGCCAGTTACGTTTTCCGGGGGGCAACCTATCATGGCTACACCTTC. Its protein product is CASYVFRGATYHGYTF.

This chain connects TRBV4-3 to TRBJ2-2; D unclear. Trimming left V 0 bases short and J 3 bases short, with 8 bases between. Per germline, CDR1 LGHNA and CDR2 YSLEER. This CDR3 spans 15 amino acids. This CDR3 reads CASSQDTPDTGELFF. The CDR3 DNA reads as TGCGCCAGCAGCCAAGATACCCCAGACACCGGGGAGCTGTTTTTT.

The J gene is TRBJ2-3, the V gene TRBV5-1; 14 bases match TRBD2. CDR3 size: 19 residues. Germline assignment: CDR1 SGHRS and CDR2 YFSETQ. V lost 0 bases to trimming and J lost 1 base; unmatched junction nucleotides: 7. The DNA for the CDR3 is TGCGCCAGCAGCTTGGGACTAGCGGGGGGGCGCGTTGGCACAGATACGCAGTATTTT. Translation: CASSLGLAGGRVGTDTQYF.

The chain uses TRBV2 and TRBJ1-2, with D perhaps TRBD1 (5 bases). Trimming took 5 bases from V and 4 from J, leaving 11 bases between them. Germline V gene data show CDR1 as SNHLY and CDR2 as FYNNEI. CDR3 length: 13 residues. In nucleotides, the CDR3 is TGTGCCAGCAGTCCCGACAGCTCCTATGGCTACACCTTC. Translation gives CASSPDSSYGYTF.